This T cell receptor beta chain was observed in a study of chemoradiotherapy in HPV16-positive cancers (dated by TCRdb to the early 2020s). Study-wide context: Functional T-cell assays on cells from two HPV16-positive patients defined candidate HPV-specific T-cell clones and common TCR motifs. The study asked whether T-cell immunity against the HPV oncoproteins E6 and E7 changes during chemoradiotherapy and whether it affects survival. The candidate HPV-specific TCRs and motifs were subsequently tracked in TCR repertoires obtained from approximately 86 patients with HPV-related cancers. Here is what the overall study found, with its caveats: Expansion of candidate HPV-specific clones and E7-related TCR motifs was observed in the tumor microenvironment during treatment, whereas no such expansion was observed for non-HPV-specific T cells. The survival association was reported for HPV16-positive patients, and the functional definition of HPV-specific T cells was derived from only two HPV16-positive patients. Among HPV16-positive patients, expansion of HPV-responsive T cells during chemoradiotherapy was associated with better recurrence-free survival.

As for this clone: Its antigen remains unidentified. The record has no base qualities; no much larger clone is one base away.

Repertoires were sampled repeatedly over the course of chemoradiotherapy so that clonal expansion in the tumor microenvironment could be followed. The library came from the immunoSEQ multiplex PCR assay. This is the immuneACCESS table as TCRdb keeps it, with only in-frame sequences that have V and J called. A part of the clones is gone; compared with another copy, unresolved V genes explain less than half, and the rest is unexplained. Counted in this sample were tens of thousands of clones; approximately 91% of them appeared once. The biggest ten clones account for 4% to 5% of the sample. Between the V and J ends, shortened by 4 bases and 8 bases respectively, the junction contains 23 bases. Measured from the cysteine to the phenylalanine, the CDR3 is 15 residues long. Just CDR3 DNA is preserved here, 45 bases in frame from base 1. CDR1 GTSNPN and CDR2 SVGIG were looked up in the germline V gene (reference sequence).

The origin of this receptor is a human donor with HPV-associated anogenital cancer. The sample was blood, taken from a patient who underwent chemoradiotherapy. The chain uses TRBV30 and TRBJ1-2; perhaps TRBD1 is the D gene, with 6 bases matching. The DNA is TGTGCCTGGACTCATACAGGGTTCCCCCCCCGAGGCTACACCTTC. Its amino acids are CAWTHTGFPPRGYTF.